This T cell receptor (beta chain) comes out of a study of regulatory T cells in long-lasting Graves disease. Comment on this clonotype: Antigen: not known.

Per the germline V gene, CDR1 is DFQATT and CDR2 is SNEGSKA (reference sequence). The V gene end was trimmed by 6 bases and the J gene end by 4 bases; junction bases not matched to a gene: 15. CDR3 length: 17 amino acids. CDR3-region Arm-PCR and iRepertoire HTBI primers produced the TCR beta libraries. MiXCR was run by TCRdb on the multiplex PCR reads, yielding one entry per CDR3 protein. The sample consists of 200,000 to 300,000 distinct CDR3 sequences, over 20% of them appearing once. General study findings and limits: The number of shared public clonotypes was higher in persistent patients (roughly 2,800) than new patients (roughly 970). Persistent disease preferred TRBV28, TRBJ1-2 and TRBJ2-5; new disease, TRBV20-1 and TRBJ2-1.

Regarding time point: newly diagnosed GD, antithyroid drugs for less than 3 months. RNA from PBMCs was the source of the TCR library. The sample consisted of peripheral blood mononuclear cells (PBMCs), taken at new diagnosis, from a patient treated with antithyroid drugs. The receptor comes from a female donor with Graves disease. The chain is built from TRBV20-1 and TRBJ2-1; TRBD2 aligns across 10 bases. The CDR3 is CSAPFPGTSAKYNEQFF. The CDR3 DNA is TGCAGTGCCCCCTTCCCCGGGACTAGCGCCAAGTACAATGAGCAGTTCTTC.